Here is one T cell receptor (beta chain) with its context. Its antigen remains unknown. The record originates from a study of T cells expressing NK-cell markers. Findings and limits, study-wide: One observes that, in several donors, these clonotypes were also the leading ones within the CD3+CD56-NKG2C+ fraction.

Researchers built TCR beta cDNA using 5'RACE template switching with UMIs. Reanalyzing the 5' RACE reads, TCRdb keeps one entry per CDR3 protein, without DNA. Listed are about 460,000 distinct CDR3 sequences; roughly 1.4% falls within the top ten. The CDR3 spans 17 residues. In germline, CDR1 is SGHRS, CDR2 YFSETQ. Sequences were obtained from blood T cells: a sorted CD56 or NKG2C T cell subset, CD4+ or CD8+ T cells, or bulk PBMC T cells (not recorded which). The sequence derives from a woman in her forties or fifties in good health. The chain carries TRBV5-1 and TRBJ2-4; with no DNA, the TCRdb D assignment of TRBD2 cannot be verified. The CDR3 region is CASSLATSGTAKNIQYF. The whole variable domain, filled in from reference TRBV5-1 and TRBJ2-4, reads KAGVTQTPRYLIKTRGQQVTLSCSPISGHRSVSWYQQTPGQGLQFLFEYFSETQRNKGNFPGRFSGRQFSNSRSEMNVSTLELGDSALYLCASSLATSGTAKNIQYFGAGTRLSVL.